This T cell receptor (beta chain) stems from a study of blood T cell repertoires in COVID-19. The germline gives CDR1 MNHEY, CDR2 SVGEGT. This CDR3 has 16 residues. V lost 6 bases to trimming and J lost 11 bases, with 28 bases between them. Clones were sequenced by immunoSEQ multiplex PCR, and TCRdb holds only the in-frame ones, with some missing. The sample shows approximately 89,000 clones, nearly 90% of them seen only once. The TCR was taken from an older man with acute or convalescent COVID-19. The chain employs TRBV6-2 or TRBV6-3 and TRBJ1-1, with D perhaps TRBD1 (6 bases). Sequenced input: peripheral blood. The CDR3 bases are TGTGCCAGCAGCCGATCTCCGGGACAAGGATTGTTGGGGGCTTTCTTT. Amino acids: CASSRSPGQGLLGAFF.